This TCR beta chain derives from a study of T-cell reconstitution after alpha-beta-depleted transplantation in children (dated by TCRdb to between 2015 and 2016). For context, the study as a whole: Using TCR repertoire profiling, the study quantitatively followed how T-cell immune reconstitution unfolded in children after TCRalphabeta/CD19-depleted allogeneic hematopoietic cell transplantation. Here is what the overall study found, with its caveats: In some patients, the high TCRbeta diversity seen at day 60 was put down to recipient T cells and intrathymic progenitors that had survived conditioning. Over the following months the frequencies of hyperexpanded clones went down, and after one year T-cell counts and TCRbeta diversity were mostly credited to newly produced T cells. About two months after transplant, the apparently early recovery of alphabetaT-cell counts reportedly depended on just several hundred clones that had expanded rapidly and came from non-depleted graft cells.

V and J are truncated by 2 bases and 4 bases respectively, leaving an intervening sequence of 11 bases. CDR1 MNHEY and CDR2 SVGAGI were looked up in the germline V gene. The CDR3 measures 14 amino acids from cysteine to phenylalanine. This entry keeps only the CDR3 DNA: 42 bases, framed from base 1. Ten or more counts support this clonotype. The antigen it recognizes is unknown. No base-level quality is on record; no much larger clone is a single base apart. The library came from PCR. TCRdb records Illumina HiSeq 2500 as the sequencer. To normalize quantification of the TCRbeta repertoire, the TCR libraries were built with molecular barcoding that relied on unique molecular identifiers. In-frame beta chains were kept once TCRdb had trimmed the public reads at Q25 with fastp and called clones with MiXCR. Every distinct CDR3 protein forms one entry, paired with its most common genes and DNA. The table for this sample lists about 580,000 distinct CDR3 sequences; around 23% of them were counted only once. The ten largest make up roughly an eighth of the sample.

The treatment or condition label on this specimen signifies: allogeneic hematopoietic cell transplantation with graft depleted of TCRalphabeta T cells and CD19 B cells. TCRalphabeta/CD19-depleted allogeneic hematopoietic cell grafts were given to the transplant recipients, all of whom were children. The clonotype comes from a boy under two years old who had a stem cell transplant for acute myeloid leukemia, so the T cells may come from the graft donor. The material sequenced was PBMCs, mostly from graft donor cells, taken 360 days after TCRalphabeta/CD19-depleted stem cell transplant. The rearrangement joined TRBV6-5 to TRBJ2-5; no D gene call is confident. The sequence in DNA is TGTGCCAGCAGTTACGGGTTAGACCGAGAGACCCAGTACTTC. It translates to CASSYGLDRETQYF.